This T cell receptor beta chain came from a study of CD8 T cells in Susac syndrome (dated by TCRdb to between 2018 and 2021). Broadly, across the study: The study used repertoire sequencing to test whether antigen drove CD8+ T cell activation and differentiation in Susac syndrome. The clonality of the CD8+ T cell repertoire was compared across approximately 12 healthy donors, around 14 Susac syndrome patients and under 19 multiple sclerosis patients. Summary of the overall study and its limitations: The TCR sequencing and HLA analysis was acknowledged to have included a relatively small number of individuals.

Peripheral blood CD8+ and CD4+ T cells from healthy donors, Susac syndrome patients and multiple sclerosis patients were profiled by high-throughput TCR beta sequencing. Healthy donors were included as age- and sex-matched controls. Bulk CD8+ and CD4+ T cells were purified by magnetic negative isolation, whereas CD8+ TEMRA cells were enriched by FACS. Blood was collected in EDTA tubes and processed within 24 hours, with PBMCs isolated through density gradient centrifugation. PBMCs intended for TCR sequencing were frozen in liquid nitrogen and were later thawed in a 37 degrees C water bath. A purity of at least 90% was achieved for sorted or isolated CD4+, CD8+ and CD8+ TEMRA cells. As for this clonotype: Which antigen it targets is not known. Base qualities are not provided; no much larger clone lies one nucleotide away.

RNA was extracted using the RNeasy kit, and roughly 0.5 to 1 ug of the RNA was reverse transcribed with random hexamers. TCR beta CDR3 regions were amplified with the immunoSEQ multiplex PCR assay covering 54 Vbeta and 13 Jbeta segments. PCR amplification bias was corrected using a synthetic template baseline for primer optimization and computational correction. On the study's bioinformatics: Only productive sequences were kept, with reads annotated to V, D and J genes according to IMGT and analyzed in immunoSEQ Analyzer. Clonality was computed as one minus Shannon entropy normalized by log2 of the number of productive unique sequences. Public and private clones were assessed among the 100 most prevalent clones of each patient and control. Susac-specific clones were defined as absent from healthy and MS cohorts, around 980 published viral clones and other ImmuneACCESS disease sequences. TCRdb trimmed the raw reads at Q25, called clones with MiXCR and kept productive beta chains. Each CDR3 protein appears once, grouped with its most common genes and DNA. None of the V and J calls come from the authors' own analysis; TCRdb made them. In all, the sample holds fewer than 150,000 distinct CDR3 sequences, and around 94% of those were seen once. The top ten clones comprise approximately 0.3% of the sample.

This TCR derives from a human donor in good health. The sequencing sample was made of CD8+ T cells from PBMCs.

The nucleotides are TGCGCCAGCAGCCAATCGGGACTAGCGGACCTCTCGAACACCGGGGAGCTGTTTTTT. Its protein reads: CASSQSGLADLSNTGELFF. This receptor chain uses TRBV4-3 and TRBJ2-2, with TRBD2 matching 11 junction bases. CDR3 length: 19 amino acids, cysteine to phenylalanine. Only the CDR3 region is kept as DNA, spanning 57 bases read in frame from base 1. Unmatched junction bases come to 8, with V trimmed by 2 bases and J by 0 bases. For CDR1 and CDR2, the germline V gene lists LGHNA and YSLEER.